The 30 T cell receptor beta chains below all came from one sample that was sequenced in a study of naive and memory T cell subsets. Both TRBC1 and TRBC2 were covered by a beta constant-region primer of two equimolar oligonucleotides. Four rounds of PCR amplified the ligated cDNA using nested alpha and beta constant-region primers plus SP2. MiXCR was run by TCRdb on the UMI-ligation and nested PCR reads, yielding one entry per CDR3 protein. This sample has approximately 140,000 distinct CDR3 sequences, with approximately 24% found just once. Study-level points and caveats: Possibly reflecting memory cells re-expressing CD45RA, a few larger clonotypes occurred in naive repertoires, especially CD8.

No cognate antigen is known for these TCRs. Material for sequencing was naive CD4+ T cells from blood. These TCRs come from a human donor in good health.

This clonotype was seen more than once but under ten times. The V gene is TRBV5-1, the J gene TRBJ2-5; tentative D call: TRBD1 (5 bases). Germline CDR1 and CDR2: SGHRS and YFSETQ. Trimming pared 2 bases from V and 4 bases from J, leaving 12 bases between. The CDR3 spans 14 residues. The CDR3 loop reads CASSLLQEGETQYF. The CDR3, as DNA: TGCGCCAGCAGCTTATTACAGGAAGGAGAGACCCAGTACTTC.

This clonotype was seen a handful of times. The chain's CDR3 is CASSLRTGITYEQYF. The CDR3 DNA follows: TGTGCCAGCAGCTTGAGGACAGGGATCACCTACGAGCAGTACTTC. The chain joins TRBV7-9 to TRBJ2-7, with 8 bases lining up with TRBD1. This CDR3 has 15 amino acids. V was clipped by 3 bases and J by 2 bases; unmatched bases: 6. Germline CDR1 reads SEHNR; CDR2 reads FQNEAQ (reference sequence).

The chain has TRBV7-2 and TRBJ2-1; D unresolved. Trimming removed 2 bases at V and 4 bases at J, with 12 bases between. CDR3 length: 15 amino acids. Germline CDR1 SGHTA, CDR2 FQGNSA. The CDR3 is CASSLNLPLYNEQFF. Here the CDR3 DNA reads TGTGCCAGCAGCTTAAATCTCCCCCTGTACAATGAGCAGTTCTTC.

Only a few counts were recorded for this clonotype. The chain joins TRBV4-3 to TRBJ2-1; 8 nucleotides align to TRBD1. CDR1 and CDR2 from the germline V gene are LGHNA and YSLEER. The CDR3 spans 12 residues. Germline trimming cut 3 bases from V and 15 bases from J; bases unmatched to any gene: 7. CDR3: CASSQAGGDAFF. CDR3 nucleotides: TGCGCCAGCAGCCAGGCAGGGGGCGACGCGTTCTTC.

V usage is TRBV6-6 and J usage is TRBJ1-5; D gene uncertain. The germline V gene has CDR1 MNHNY and CDR2 SVGAGI (reference sequence). The CDR3 is 15 residues long. Trimming took off 2 bases at V and 6 bases at J, with 14 bases between the two ends. The CDR3: CASSYGSNYGQPQHF. CDR3 in DNA: TGTGCCAGCAGTTACGGGTCTAATTACGGTCAGCCCCAGCATTTT.

A few counts support this clonotype. This CDR3 is CSAVSGTATYEQYF. Here the CDR3 DNA reads TGCAGTGCCGTATCCGGGACAGCGACCTACGAGCAGTACTTC. V gene TRBV20-1 combines with J gene TRBJ2-7; 7 bases align to TRBD1. The CDR3 covers 14 residues. The V segment lost 6 bases and the J segment 2 bases; nucleotides outside the gene matches: 10. Germline CDR1 DFQATT, CDR2 SNEGSKA (reference sequence).

In this sample, this clonotype turned up a few times. CDR3 residues: CASQGFQPQHF. In DNA form, the CDR3 reads TGTGCCAGCCAGGGGTTTCAGCCCCAGCATTTT. V and J are TRBV28 and TRBJ1-5, with a tentative D call TRBD1 (6 bases). The CDR3 has 11 residues. The germline gives CDR1 MDHEN, CDR2 SYDVKM. The V and J ends lost 8 bases and 6 bases respectively, with 8 bases between them.

This clonotype was seen a few times. The gene calls are TRBV27 and TRBJ1-6; no definite D call. The CDR3 sequence is 13 residues long. Germline loops: CDR1 MNHEY, CDR2 SMNVEV (reference sequence). Between the trimmed V and J ends, which lost 3 bases and 5 bases, there was a span of 5 bases. CDR3 bases: TGTGCCAGCAGTTTCGATAATAATTCACCCCTCCACTTT. Protein: CASSFDNNSPLHF.

This rearrangement joins TRBV7-8 to TRBJ2-7; TRBD2 matches 14 bases. The CDR3 is 16 amino acids. Looked up from germline, CDR1 is SGHVS and CDR2 is FQNEAQ. V trimming: 5 bases; J trimming: 5 bases; junction bases outside the gene matches: 8. The CDR3 protein is CASSRGLAGVVHEQYF. The CDR3 region has the DNA TGTGCCAGCAGCCGGGGACTAGCGGGAGTAGTCCACGAGCAGTACTTC.

The CDR3 DNA reads as TGTGCCAGCAGCGTAGCGGGGACTGGGGCCAACGTCCTGACTTTC. This sequence encodes CASSVAGTGANVLTF. This sequence joins TRBV9 and TRBJ2-6, with D possibly TRBD2 on 5 matching bases. Deletions cut 0 bases from V and 2 bases from J, with 6 bases between. This CDR3 has 15 residues. Germline assignment: CDR1 SGDLS and CDR2 YYNGEE. The entire variable domain, with the rest obtained from reference TRBV9 and TRBJ2-6, is as follows: DSGVTQTPKHLITATGQRVTLRCSPRSGDLSVYWYQQSLDQGLQFLIQYYNGEERAKGNILERFSAQQFPDLHSELNLSSLELGDSALYFCASSVAGTGANVLTFGAGSRLTVL.

The V gene is TRBV7-2, the J gene TRBJ1-4, with D tentatively TRBD1 (5 bases). Germline CDR1 and CDR2: SGHTA and FQGNSA. With 5 bases removed from V and 8 bases from J, the gap between germline ends came to 12 bases. The CDR3 consists of 13 residues. CDR3 in DNA: TGTGCCAGCAGCACCCGACGGGGGGAAAAACTGTTTTTT. Protein product: CASSTRRGEKLFF. The full variable domain, in which reference TRBV7-2 and TRBJ1-4 provide the parts outside the CDR3, is GAGVSQSPSNKVTEKGKDVELRCDPISGHTALYWYRQSLGQGLEFLIYFQGNSAPDKSGLPSDRFSAERTGGSVSTLTIQRTQQEDSAVYLCASSTRRGEKLFFGSGTQLSVL.

This clonotype appeared a few times. This chain joins TRBV4-3 and TRBJ2-6; 11 bases agree with TRBD2. The length of the CDR3 is 19 residues. The V and J ends lost 1 base and 1 base, in that order; junction bases with no gene match: 6. CDR1 LGHNA and CDR2 YSLEER come from the germline V gene. CDR3 loop: CASSQALSGGASGANVLTF. Written as DNA, the CDR3 is TGCGCCAGCAGCCAAGCTCTTAGCGGGGGGGCTTCTGGGGCCAACGTCCTGACTTTC.

The CDR3 nucleotides are TGCAGCGTTGAGGGAGGCGCCGATGAAAAACTGTTTTTT. Protein sequence: CSVEGGADEKLFF. The chain joins TRBV29-1 to TRBJ1-4; D uncertain. V gave up 3 bases and J gave up 6 bases, with 11 bases separating them. The length of the CDR3 is 13 residues. Germline V gives CDR1 SQVTM, CDR2 ANQGSEA.

The rearrangement links TRBV19 to TRBJ2-1, with TRBD1 identical over 8 bases. This CDR3 contains 15 residues. V gave up 6 bases and J gave up 2 bases; unmatched junction bases: 6. Looked up from germline, CDR1 is LNHDA and CDR2 is SQIVND (reference sequence). The CDR3 spells CASRGGQGAYNEQFF. The CDR3 DNA follows: TGTGCCAGTAGAGGTGGACAGGGTGCCTACAATGAGCAGTTCTTC. Together with reference TRBV19 and TRBJ2-1, the CDR3 gives the full variable domain: DGGITQSPKYLFRKEGQNVTLSCEQNLNHDAMYWYRQDPGQGLRLIYYSQIVNDFQKGDIAEGYSVSREKKESFPLTVTSAQKNPTAFYLCASRGGQGAYNEQFFGPGTRLTVL.

V usage is TRBV4-1 and J usage is TRBJ2-7, with 12 positions matching TRBD2. Trimming at V came to 2 bases and at J to 3 bases, leaving 2 bases not matched to a gene. CDR1 and CDR2 from the germline V gene are MGHRA and YSYEKL. The CDR3 has 15 residues. The CDR3 reads CASSQTSGRIYEQYF. CDR3 nucleotide sequence: TGCGCCAGCAGCCAAACTAGCGGGAGGATCTACGAGCAGTACTTC.

The chain employs TRBV30 and TRBJ1-3, with D tentatively TRBD1 (6 bases). Per the germline V gene, CDR1 is GTSNPN and CDR2 is SVGIG (reference sequence). V lost 3 bases to trimming and J lost 0 bases, with 15 bases between them. The CDR3 consists of 16 residues. CDR3 nucleotides: TGTGCCTGGAGAGCTCACGGGACAACCTCTGGAAACACCATATATTTT. It encodes CAWRAHGTTSGNTIYF.

This chain joins TRBV18 and TRBJ2-5; D gene uncertain. This CDR3 is 12 amino acids long. Deletions cut 4 bases from V and 2 bases from J, with 5 bases between. Germline-derived CDR1 and CDR2 are KGHSH and LQKENI. The CDR3 sequence is CASSQEQETQYF. As DNA, the CDR3 is TGTGCCAGCTCACAAGAGCAAGAGACCCAGTACTTC. Filled out from reference TRBV18 and TRBJ2-5, the complete variable domain reads NAGVMQNPRHLVRRRGQEARLRCSPMKGHSHVYWYRQLPEEGLKFMVYLQKENIIDESGMPKERFSAEFPKEGPSILRIQQVVRGDSAAYFCASSQEQETQYFGPGTRLLVL.

A note on this clonotype: An end of the junction differs from the germline gene, which may be a read error. The V and J genes are TRBV12-3 or TRBV12-4 and TRBJ1-1, with D possibly matching TRBD1 (5 bases). CDR3 length: 14 amino acids. This CDR3 is CASSPPGPGTVAFF. DNA for the CDR3: TGTGCCAGCAGTCCGCCGGGTCCGGGGACTGTAGCTTTCTTT.

The V and J genes are TRBV7-9 and TRBJ2-7; 8 bases align to TRBD1. The CDR3 has 16 residues. Germline assignment: CDR1 SEHNR and CDR2 FQNEAQ (reference sequence). V was clipped by 5 bases and J by 2 bases; unmatched bases: 11. CDR3 sequence (DNA): TGTGCCAGCAGCCCCGCTAAAGGACAGGGCACCTACGAGCAGTACTTC. Translation gives CASSPAKGQGTYEQYF. Variable domain in full (rest from reference TRBV7-9 and TRBJ2-7): DTGVSQNPRHKITKRGQNVTFRCDPISEHNRLYWYRQTLGQGPEFLTYFQNEAQLEKSRLLSDRFSAERPKGSFSTLEIQRTEQGDSAMYLCASSPAKGQGTYEQYFGPGTRLTVT.

This clonotype came up many times. V gene TRBV9 combines with J gene TRBJ2-7; TRBD1 is a possible D gene (6 bases). The CDR3 length is 15 residues. Trimming removed 4 bases at V and 1 base at J, with 15 bases between. CDR1 SGDLS and CDR2 YYNGEE come from the germline V gene. The CDR3 bases are TGTGCCAGCAGCCCTACGGCCGGACAGTCCTACGAGCAGTACTTC. Its translation is CASSPTAGQSYEQYF.

V gene TRBV18 combines with J gene TRBJ2-3; no definite D call. The V gene's germline CDR1 is KGHSH and CDR2 LQKENI. The CDR3 is 16 residues long. V was clipped by 0 bases and J by 3 bases, with 13 bases between them. The CDR3 loop reads CASSPPWEYGTDTQYF. CDR3 DNA sequence: TGTGCCAGCTCACCACCTTGGGAATACGGGACAGATACGCAGTATTTT.

This chain links TRBV5-1 with TRBJ1-2, with TRBD1 matching over 10 bases. In germline, CDR1 is SGHRS, CDR2 YFSETQ. The CDR3 spans 15 residues. Trimming cost V 4 bases and J 6 bases; bases outside gene matches: 9. Here the CDR3 DNA reads TGCGCCAGCAGCATCGGGACAGGGGCCTCGCATGGCTACACCTTC. It is translated as CASSIGTGASHGYTF.

The rearrangement joins TRBV5-5 to TRBJ2-1; tentatively, D is TRBD1 (5 bases). This CDR3 is 12 amino acids long. Per germline, CDR1 SGHKS and CDR2 YYEKEE (reference sequence). V dropped 4 bases and J dropped 8 bases, with 10 bases sitting between them. The CDR3 region is CASSRGTHEQFF. The CDR3 nucleotides read TGTGCCAGCAGCAGGGGTACGCATGAGCAGTTCTTC.

A few counts support this clonotype. The chain links TRBV20-1 to TRBJ2-5; 11 positions agree with TRBD2. Trimming cost V 1 base and J 5 bases; bases outside gene matches: 9. The CDR3 spans 16 residues. The V gene's germline CDR1 is DFQATT and CDR2 SNEGSKA (reference sequence). The CDR3 spells CSARAPSGRPGETQYF. In nucleotides, the CDR3 is TGCAGTGCTAGAGCCCCTAGCGGGAGGCCCGGGGAGACCCAGTACTTC.

This clonotype was counted between two and nine times. The chain is built from TRBV5-1 and TRBJ2-3; TRBD1 matches 8 bases. V lost 4 bases to trimming and J lost 5 bases; unmatched junction nucleotides: 3. Germline V gene lookup returns CDR1 SGHRS and CDR2 YFSETQ. The CDR3 consists of 13 residues. CDR3 loop: CASSPTGGDTQYF. CDR3 sequence (DNA): TGCGCCAGCAGCCCTACAGGGGGAGATACGCAGTATTTT.

This clonotype was detected a few times. This rearrangement joins TRBV20-1 to TRBJ1-2, with D hard to call. This CDR3 spans 12 amino acids. Germline V gene data show CDR1 as DFQATT and CDR2 as SNEGSKA (reference sequence). V shed 6 bases and J shed 8 bases, with 16 bases lying between them. The CDR3 sequence: CSASAGGRGYTF. CDR3 nucleotides: TGCAGTGCCTCAGCGGGAGGTCGCGGCTACACCTTC.

This clonotype was picked up a small number of times. V usage is TRBV20-1 and J usage is TRBJ2-3; TRBD2 agrees at 8 bases. CDR1 is DFQATT, CDR2 SNEGSKA, per germline (reference sequence). V was pared by 6 bases and J by 2 bases, with 10 bases of the junction left unmatched. This CDR3 has 15 amino acids. CDR3 bases: TGCAGTGCCGAACTAAGCGGGAGCCACACAGATACGCAGTATTTT. It is translated as CSAELSGSHTDTQYF.

The chain employs TRBV6-1 and TRBJ2-7; D gene unclear. Trimming stripped 0 bases from V and 3 bases from J, with 3 bases between. The CDR3 runs to 12 residues. Germline V CDR1 and CDR2: MNHNS, SASEGT. This chain's CDR3 is CASSEAYYEQYF. As DNA, the CDR3 is TGTGCCAGCAGTGAAGCTTACTACGAGCAGTACTTC.

This clonotype came up many times. The CDR3 here is CSYVAGAAKNIQYF. The CDR3, as DNA: TGCAGTTATGTAGCGGGAGCGGCCAAAAACATTCAGTACTTC. The rearrangement joins TRBV20-1 to TRBJ2-4; 9 bases map to TRBD2. The CDR3 length is 14 residues. V lost 8 bases to trimming and J lost 1 base; unmatched junction nucleotides: 6. Per the germline V gene, CDR1 is DFQATT and CDR2 is SNEGSKA (reference sequence).

This clonotype was seen many times. The chain combines TRBV29-1 with TRBJ2-7; 7 bases are shared with TRBD1. The CDR3 is 12 residues long. Looked up from germline, CDR1 is SQVTM and CDR2 is ANQGSEA. With 5 bases clipped from V and 2 bases from J, the junction kept 3 bases outside the gene matches. The CDR3: CSVIDRAYEQYF. The DNA of the CDR3 is TGCAGCGTTATAGACAGGGCCTACGAGCAGTACTTC.